These T cell receptor beta chains were read from a single sample in a study of spatial heterogeneity in lung cancer. TCRdb reprocessed the 5' RACE reads with MiXCR, giving one entry per CDR3 protein. The top ten hold 16% of the sample, which has about 120,000 distinct CDR3 sequences, more than 9% seen once. The source material was PBMCs, sampled at follow-up. Source of these receptors: a male donor with early-stage non-small cell lung cancer. Both conserved end residues are part of each CDR3. The order of the fields is D gene, clone size, V gene, J gene, CDR3 DNA, CDR3 protein. D genes are given only for firm matches. For some rows the clone size is stated as once, few or many, or as a class when expanded; others skip it.

>NA|many|TRBV28|TRBJ1-6
TGTGCCAGCAGTTTGAACCCCCTCGAGGGTTCACCCCTCCACTTT
CASSLNPLEGSPLHF
>TRBD1|few|TRBV7-8|TRBJ1-2
TGTGCCAGCAGCTTAGCGGGGACAGGGTACTACACCTTC
CASSLAGTGYYTF
>NA|many|TRBV30|TRBJ2-3
TGTGCCTGGAGCGCAGGGAGTGCAGATACGCAGTATTTT
CAWSAGSADTQYF
>NA|few|TRBV10-3|TRBJ1-5
TGTGCCATCAGTGAGTCGGGTGACAGGTTATGGCGGGGCAATCAGCCCCAGCATTTT
CAISESGDRLWRGNQPQHF
>TRBD1|many|TRBV29-1|TRBJ2-7
TGCAGCGTGAGACAGGGTCTCGAGCAGTACTTC
CSVRQGLEQYF
>TRBD1|NA|TRBV11-2|TRBJ2-2
TGTGCCAGCAGCTCGGACAGGGGGCGCTTCGGGGAGCTGTTTTTT
CASSSDRGRFGELFF
>TRBD2|NA|TRBV6-2/TRBV6-3|TRBJ2-1
TGTGCCAGCACCACCTTTCGCGGGGGGGCCTCTCTTGAGCAGTTCTTC
CASTTFRGGASLEQFF
>TRBD1|once|TRBV7-2|TRBJ1-5
TGTGCCAGCAGCGCGGACAGGGTCACCAATCAGCCCCAGCATTTT
CASSADRVTNQPQHF
>NA|NA|TRBV7-8|TRBJ2-7
TGTGCCAGCAGCGCGACGTCTTCAGGATACGAGCAGTACTTC
CASSATSSGYEQYF
>TRBD1|NA|TRBV12-3/TRBV12-4|TRBJ1-6
TGTGCCAGCAGTTTAGCAGGGGGCCATAATTCACCCCTCCACTTT
CASSLAGGHNSPLHF
>NA|few|TRBV20-1|TRBJ2-7
TGCAGTGCCATCCCCGGGGGGCAGGGGGTCTACGAGCAGTACTTC
CSAIPGGQGVYEQYF
>TRBD1|NA|TRBV12-3/TRBV12-4|TRBJ1-5
TGTGCCAGCAGATCCGGGACAGGGGGCCTTAGCAATCAGCCCCAGCATTTT
CASRSGTGGLSNQPQHF
>NA|NA|TRBV6-2/TRBV6-3|TRBJ1-1
TGTGCCAGCAATAGGGACCGACTTGAAGCTTTCTTT
CASNRDRLEAFF
>NA|NA|TRBV20-1|TRBJ2-6
TGCAGTGCTAGAGCGCTGGACGGAAAGGTCAGGGGGGCCAACGTCCTGACTTTC
CSARALDGKVRGANVLTF
>NA|NA|TRBV5-4|TRBJ2-7
TGTGCCAGCAGCTTGGAGAAAAGCTCCTACGAGCAGTACTTC
CASSLEKSSYEQYF
>NA|NA|TRBV20-1|TRBJ2-1
TGCAGTGCCTTGTTTTCCTCCTACAATGAGCAGTTCTTC
CSALFSSYNEQFF
>TRBD1|few|TRBV5-1|TRBJ2-3
TGCGCCAGCAACCCCTCGGACAGGACAGATACGCAGTATTTT
CASNPSDRTDTQYF
>NA|many|TRBV12-3/TRBV12-4|TRBJ2-7
TGTGCCAGCAGTTTACAGACGGATACCTACGAGCAGTACTTC
CASSLQTDTYEQYF
>TRBD1|many|TRBV7-3|TRBJ2-7
TGTGCCAGCAGCCCTGGGGGACAGGGGAAGACCTACGAGCAGTACTTC
CASSPGGQGKTYEQYF
>TRBD2|NA|TRBV23-1|TRBJ2-2
TGCGCCAGCAGTCAATCTCGCTGCCCGGGGGGAACTAACACCGGGGAGCTGTTTTTT
CASSQSRCPGGTNTGELFF
>TRBD2|many|TRBV6-2/TRBV6-3|TRBJ2-1
TGTGCCAGCAGTTACTCTCGGGGGGGGCAAGAGCAGTTCTTC
CASSYSRGGQEQFF
>NA|few|TRBV7-8|TRBJ1-1
TGTGCCAGCAGCTCCTCCGGGACCTATACTAACACTGAAGCTTTCTTT
CASSSSGTYTNTEAFF
>NA|many|TRBV14|TRBJ1-2
TGTGCCAGCAGCCAAGGGACCTATGGCTACACCTTC
CASSQGTYGYTF
>NA|NA|TRBV24-1|TRBJ2-3
TGTGCCACCAGTGATCGGGCAGGAACAGATACGCAGTATTTT
CATSDRAGTDTQYF
>TRBD1|many|TRBV9|TRBJ1-6
TGTGCCAGCAGCGCGGGACAGAATAATTCACCCCTCCACTTT
CASSAGQNNSPLHF
>NA|NA|TRBV18|TRBJ1-1
TGTGCCAGCTCCAACCGACAGCCAGCTGAAGCTTTCTTT
CASSNRQPAEAFF
>NA|NA|TRBV10-3|TRBJ1-2
TGTGCCATCAGTGACGTACTTAACTATGGCTACACCTTC
CAISDVLNYGYTF
>TRBD2|few|TRBV7-2|TRBJ2-5
TGTGCCAGCAGCCGCCCGGGGGGTTCGGAGACCCAGTACTTC
CASSRPGGSETQYF
>TRBD1|few|TRBV28|TRBJ1-5
TGTGCCAGCAGATGGGACAGGGGAGGGAATCAGCCCCAGCATTTT
CASRWDRGGNQPQHF
>TRBD2|many|TRBV11-2|TRBJ2-1
TGTGCCAGCAGCCTACTAGCGGGGGCCTACAATGAGCAGTTCTTC
CASSLLAGAYNEQFF
>TRBD2|few|TRBV6-6|TRBJ2-1
TGTGCCAGCAGTAAGGGACTAGACCTCTACAATGAGCAGTTCTTC
CASSKGLDLYNEQFF
>NA|many|TRBV20-1|TRBJ2-1
TGCAGTGCTAGCCCGACCGATCGCGAGCAGTTCTTC
CSASPTDREQFF
>NA|many|TRBV20-1|TRBJ2-7
TGCAGTCTACTCAATCCCACTGGCTACGAGCAGTACTTC
CSLLNPTGYEQYF
>TRBD1|few|TRBV7-2|TRBJ2-7
TGTGCCAGCAGCTTAGGATTCCGGCAGGGGGCGGTCTACGAGCAGTACTTC
CASSLGFRQGAVYEQYF
>NA|few|TRBV14|TRBJ1-2
TGTGCCAGCACCCCAACGGGGGGGTATGGCTACACCTTC
CASTPTGGYGYTF
>NA|once|TRBV14|TRBJ1-2
TGTGCCAGCAGCCAATCTGCCTCGGCTAACTATGGCTACACCTTC
CASSQSASANYGYTF
>NA|few|TRBV30|TRBJ2-5
TGTGCCTGGAGCCCAAGGACCGAAGGGACCCAGTACTTC
CAWSPRTEGTQYF
>TRBD1|NA|TRBV20-1|TRBJ1-1
TGCAGTGCTAGGGATGGGACAGGGGTGAACACTGAAGCTTTCTTT
CSARDGTGVNTEAFF
>TRBD2|NA|TRBV11-2|TRBJ2-5
TGTGCCAGCAGCTTAGAGGGACTAGGGAGAGAGACCCAGTACTTC
CASSLEGLGRETQYF
>NA|NA|TRBV6-2/TRBV6-3|TRBJ1-1
TGTGCCAGCAGTCGTCAGGGAAGTACTGAAGCTTTCTTT
CASSRQGSTEAFF
>NA|many|TRBV4-2|TRBJ2-7
TGTGCCAGCAGCCAAGATCTCCCGGGGGCCTACGAGCAGTACTTC
CASSQDLPGAYEQYF
>NA|NA|TRBV6-1|TRBJ2-7
TGTGCCAGCAGGACAGACTTAACCTACGAGCAGTACTTC
CASRTDLTYEQYF
>TRBD2|few|TRBV18|TRBJ2-1
TGTGCCAGCTCACCCGGGGAGGGGCACTACAATGAGCAGTTCTTC
CASSPGEGHYNEQFF
>NA|many|TRBV4-3|TRBJ2-1
TGCGTCAGCAGCCTCTTACTTGGGACATCGGCCGAGCAGTTCTTC
CVSSLLLGTSAEQFF
>NA|NA|TRBV7-2|TRBJ2-5
TGTGCCAGCAGCTTGATAGGAGAGACCCAGTACTTC
CASSLIGETQYF
>TRBD2|NA|TRBV7-8|TRBJ2-5
TGTGCCAGCAGCTTAAGGCGGGGGGCCGAGACCCAGTACTTC
CASSLRRGAETQYF
>TRBD1|many|TRBV14|TRBJ2-7
TGTGCCAGCAGCCGAGGACAGGAACCATCCTACGAGCAGTACTTC
CASSRGQEPSYEQYF
>NA|NA|TRBV11-3|TRBJ1-1
TGTGCCAGCAGCTTAGAAGCGGTCACTGAAGCTTTCTTT
CASSLEAVTEAFF
>TRBD1|NA|TRBV30|TRBJ1-4
TGTGCCTGGAGTAGAGGACAGGGGACTAATGAAAAACTGTTTTTT
CAWSRGQGTNEKLFF
>TRBD1|many|TRBV12-3/TRBV12-4|TRBJ1-2
TGTGCCAGCAGTTTATTCTCCGGGACAGGGAACTATGGCTACACCTTC
CASSLFSGTGNYGYTF
>NA|many|TRBV5-1|TRBJ1-1
TGCGCCAGCAGCTCTGGTATGGGTATGGACACTGAAGCTTTCTTT
CASSSGMGMDTEAFF
>NA|few|TRBV20-1|TRBJ1-5
TGCAGTGCTCCCCGGGGGGGCAGCAATCAGCCCCAGCATTTT
CSAPRGGSNQPQHF
>NA|NA|TRBV4-2|TRBJ1-5
TGTGCCAGCAGCCAAGGCCGGGGGGTAGAGCCCCAGCATTTT
CASSQGRGVEPQHF